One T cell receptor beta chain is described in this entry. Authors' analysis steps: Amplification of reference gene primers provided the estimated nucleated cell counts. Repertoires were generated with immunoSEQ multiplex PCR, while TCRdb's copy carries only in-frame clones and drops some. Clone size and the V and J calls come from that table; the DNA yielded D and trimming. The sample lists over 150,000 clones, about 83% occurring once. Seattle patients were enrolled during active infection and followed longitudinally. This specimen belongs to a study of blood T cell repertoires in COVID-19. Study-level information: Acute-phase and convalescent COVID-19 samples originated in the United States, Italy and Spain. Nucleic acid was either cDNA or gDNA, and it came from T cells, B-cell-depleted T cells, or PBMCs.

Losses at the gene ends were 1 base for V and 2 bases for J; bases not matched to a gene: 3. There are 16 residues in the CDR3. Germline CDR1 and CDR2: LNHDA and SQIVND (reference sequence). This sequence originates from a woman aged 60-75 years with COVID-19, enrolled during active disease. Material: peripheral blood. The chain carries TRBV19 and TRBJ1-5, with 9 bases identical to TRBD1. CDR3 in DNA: TGTGCCAGTAGTATAGGGACAGGGGTTGGCAATCAGCCCCAGCATTTT. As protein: CASSIGTGVGNQPQHF.